The sequence of this T cell receptor beta chain was determined in a study of cytomegalovirus exposure and HLA in healthy donors. Study overall: Some 85 million unique TCRs from HLA-typed donors were held in an early data release.

Unrecorded immune exposure was likely among donors, who were nominally healthy when sampled. Worth noting for this clone: What it binds is not known.

There are 14 residues in the CDR3. CDR1 and CDR2 (germline): SGHTA, FQGNSA. Trimming pared 5 bases from V and 3 bases from J, leaving 14 bases between. Findings of the study overall: TCR beta sequences numbering some 17,000 were associated with HLA alleles at 0.05 false discovery rate in a later analysis. Researchers catalogued under 200 TCR beta chains as cytomegalovirus-associated.

The PCR employed 60 Vbeta primers together with 13 Jbeta primers. Measured with immunoSEQ multiplex PCR; TCRdb has only the in-frame clones, and not every one. This sample's table has fewer than 85,000 clones. V is TRBV7-2 and J is TRBJ2-7, with TRBD2 as a possible D gene (6 bases). This receptor was taken from a female donor in good health and CMV-seropositive. The sequenced sample consisted of PBMCs. The CDR3 protein is CASSTSRLDYEQYF. In DNA, the CDR3 is TGTGCCAGCAGCACTAGCAGACTCGACTACGAGCAGTACTTC. Looking up the rest from reference TRBV7-2 and TRBJ2-7 gives the full variable domain: GAGVSQSPSNKVTEKGKDVELRCDPISGHTALYWYRQSLGQGLEFLIYFQGNSAPDKSGLPSDRFSAERTGGSVSTLTIQRTQQEDSAVYLCASSTSRLDYEQYFGPGTRLTVT.